The 2 T cell receptor beta chains below all came from one sample that was sequenced in a study of T cells after yellow fever vaccination. TCRdb itself ran the 5' RACE reads through MiXCR, one entry per CDR3 protein. The sample lists more than 120,000 distinct CDR3 sequences, more than 6% occurring once. The specimen was CD4+ T cells sorted from PBMCs, collected 5 days after the yellow fever booster vaccination. The receptor source for this set is a man aged 30-40 years who received the YFV17D yellow fever vaccine.

This clonotype was counted many times. CDR3 in DNA: TGCGCCAGCAGTCACTACGGGAGAGGGGGGAGGGGTTACAATGAGCAGTTCTTC. Translated, it gives CASSHYGRGGRGYNEQFF. The J gene is TRBJ2-1, the V gene TRBV23-1; tentatively, D is TRBD2 (7 bases). TRBV23-1 has ORF status, its function being uncertain. V was shortened by 3 bases and J by 4 bases, with 22 bases between the two germline ends. The CDR3 spans 18 residues.

At least ten counts were recorded for this clonotype. The J gene is TRBJ2-5, the V gene TRBV5-4, with 10 bases lining up with TRBD2. Looked up from germline, CDR1 is SGHNT and CDR2 is YYREEE (reference sequence). The CDR3 length is 15 residues. J was trimmed by 6 bases and V by 0 bases; bases with no gene match: 5. This chain's CDR3 is CASSLAASGSKTQYF. The CDR3, as DNA: TGTGCCAGCAGCTTGGCCGCTAGCGGGAGTAAGACCCAGTACTTC.